This TCR beta chain was retrieved from a study of response to subunit inactivated influenza vaccine. Findings and limits, study-wide: Few additional T cells are recruited per seasonal influenza vaccination, authors suggested.

The V segment lost 3 bases and the J segment 4 bases; nucleotides outside the gene matches: 13. This CDR3 is built from 17 residues. Per germline, CDR1 LGHNA and CDR2 YNFKEQ. In the case of this clonotype: Its antigen is not known.

MiXCR, applied by TCRdb to the RT-PCR reads, yields one record per CDR3 protein. Of around 570,000 distinct CDR3 sequences in the sample, roughly 8.2% were seen once. The sequencing used PBMCs from blood, collected around 25 months after vaccination. The TCR sequence derives from a man between 50 and 70 years old who received an inactivated influenza vaccine. V gene TRBV4-2 combines with J gene TRBJ2-7, with TRBD1 identical over 9 bases. In nucleotides, the CDR3 is TGTGCCAGCAGCCACGTAAGCGCCGGGACAGGGAGATACGAGCAGTACTTC. Protein sequence: CASSHVSAGTGRYEQYF.